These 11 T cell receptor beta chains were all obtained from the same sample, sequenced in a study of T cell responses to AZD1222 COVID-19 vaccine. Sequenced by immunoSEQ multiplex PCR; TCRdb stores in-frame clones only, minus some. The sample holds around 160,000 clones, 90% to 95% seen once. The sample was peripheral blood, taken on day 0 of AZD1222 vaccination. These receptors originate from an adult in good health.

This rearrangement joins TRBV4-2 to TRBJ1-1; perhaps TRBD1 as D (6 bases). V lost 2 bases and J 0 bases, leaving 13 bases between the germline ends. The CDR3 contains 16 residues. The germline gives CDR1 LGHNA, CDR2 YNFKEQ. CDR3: CASSQPRQAMNTEAFF. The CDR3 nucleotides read TGTGCCAGCAGCCAACCCCGACAGGCTATGAACACTGAAGCTTTCTTT.

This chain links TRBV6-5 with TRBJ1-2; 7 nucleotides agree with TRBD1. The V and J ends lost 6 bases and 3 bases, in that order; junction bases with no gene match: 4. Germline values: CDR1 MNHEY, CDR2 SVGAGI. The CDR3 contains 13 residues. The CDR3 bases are TGTGCCAGCAGCCCCGGGACAGACTATGGCTACACCTTC. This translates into CASSPGTDYGYTF.

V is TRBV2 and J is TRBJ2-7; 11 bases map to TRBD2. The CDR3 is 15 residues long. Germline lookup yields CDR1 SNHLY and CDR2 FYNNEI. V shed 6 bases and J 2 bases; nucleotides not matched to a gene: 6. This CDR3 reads CASRKLAGDPYEQYF. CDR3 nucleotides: TGTGCCAGCAGGAAACTAGCGGGGGACCCCTACGAGCAGTACTTC.

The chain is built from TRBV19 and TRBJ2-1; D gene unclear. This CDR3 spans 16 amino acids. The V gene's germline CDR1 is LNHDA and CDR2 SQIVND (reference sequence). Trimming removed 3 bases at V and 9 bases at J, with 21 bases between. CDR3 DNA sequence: TGTGCCAGTAGTATCCGCAGCGCCCTTGTGGGCGGTGAGCAGTTCTTC. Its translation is CASSIRSALVGGEQFF.

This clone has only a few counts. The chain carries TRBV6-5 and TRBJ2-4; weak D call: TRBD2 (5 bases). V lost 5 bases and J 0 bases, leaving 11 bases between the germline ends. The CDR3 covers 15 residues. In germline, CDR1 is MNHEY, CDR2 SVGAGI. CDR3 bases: TGTGCCAGCAGTCGCCTAGCAGTAGCCAAAAACATTCAGTACTTC. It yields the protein CASSRLAVAKNIQYF.

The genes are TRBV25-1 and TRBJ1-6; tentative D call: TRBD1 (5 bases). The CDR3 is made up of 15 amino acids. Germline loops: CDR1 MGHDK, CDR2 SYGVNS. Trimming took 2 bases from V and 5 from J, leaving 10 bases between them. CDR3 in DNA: TGTGCCAGCAGTGAACTGACAGATCATAATTCACCCCTCCACTTT. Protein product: CASSELTDHNSPLHF.

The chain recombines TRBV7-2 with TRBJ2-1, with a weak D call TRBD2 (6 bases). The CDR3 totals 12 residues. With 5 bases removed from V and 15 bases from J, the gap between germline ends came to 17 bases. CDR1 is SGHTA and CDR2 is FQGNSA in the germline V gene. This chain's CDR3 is CASSPMGGLGFF. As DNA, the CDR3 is TGTGCCAGCAGCCCCATGGGGGGACTTGGGTTCTTC.

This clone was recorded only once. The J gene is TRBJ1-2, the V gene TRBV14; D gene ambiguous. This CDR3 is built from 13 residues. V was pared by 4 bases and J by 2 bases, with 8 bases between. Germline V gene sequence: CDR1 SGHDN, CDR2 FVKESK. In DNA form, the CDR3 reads TGTGCCAGCAGCCCAGAAGGGAACTATGGCTACACCTTC. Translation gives CASSPEGNYGYTF.

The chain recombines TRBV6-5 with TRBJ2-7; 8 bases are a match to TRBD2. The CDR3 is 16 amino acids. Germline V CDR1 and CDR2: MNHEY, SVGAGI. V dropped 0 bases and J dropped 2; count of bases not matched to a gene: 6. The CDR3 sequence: CASSYSSGINPYEQYF. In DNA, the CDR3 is TGTGCCAGCAGTTACTCTAGCGGGATCAATCCCTACGAGCAGTACTTC.

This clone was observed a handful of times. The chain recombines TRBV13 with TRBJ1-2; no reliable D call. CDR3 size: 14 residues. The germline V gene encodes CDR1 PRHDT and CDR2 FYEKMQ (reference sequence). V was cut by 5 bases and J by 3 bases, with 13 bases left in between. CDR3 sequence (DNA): TGTGCCAGCAGCCCCCCCAACGTGCACTATGGCTACACCTTC. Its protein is CASSPPNVHYGYTF.

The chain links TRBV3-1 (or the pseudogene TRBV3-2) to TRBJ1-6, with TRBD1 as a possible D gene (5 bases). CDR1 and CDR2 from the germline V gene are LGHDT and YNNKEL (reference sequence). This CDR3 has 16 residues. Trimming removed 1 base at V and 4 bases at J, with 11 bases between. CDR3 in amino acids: CASSQGRVGYNSPLHF. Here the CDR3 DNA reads TGTGCCAGCAGCCAAGGCAGGGTTGGTTATAATTCACCCCTCCACTTT.